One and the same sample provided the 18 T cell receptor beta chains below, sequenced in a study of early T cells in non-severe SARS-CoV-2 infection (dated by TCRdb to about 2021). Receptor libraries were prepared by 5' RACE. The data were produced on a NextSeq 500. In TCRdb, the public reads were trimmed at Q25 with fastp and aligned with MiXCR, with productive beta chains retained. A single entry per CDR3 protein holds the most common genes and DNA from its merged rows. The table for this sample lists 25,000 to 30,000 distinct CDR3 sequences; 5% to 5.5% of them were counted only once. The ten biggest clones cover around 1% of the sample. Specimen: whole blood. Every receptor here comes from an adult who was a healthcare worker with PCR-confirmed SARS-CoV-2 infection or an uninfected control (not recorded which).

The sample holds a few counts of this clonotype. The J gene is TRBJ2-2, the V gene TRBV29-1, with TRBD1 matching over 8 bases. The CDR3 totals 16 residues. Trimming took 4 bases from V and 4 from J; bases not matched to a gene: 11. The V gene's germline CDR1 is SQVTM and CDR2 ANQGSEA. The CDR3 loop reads CSVGIRAGGVTGELFF. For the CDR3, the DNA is TGCAGCGTTGGTATTCGGGCAGGGGGCGTCACCGGGGAGCTGTTTTTT.

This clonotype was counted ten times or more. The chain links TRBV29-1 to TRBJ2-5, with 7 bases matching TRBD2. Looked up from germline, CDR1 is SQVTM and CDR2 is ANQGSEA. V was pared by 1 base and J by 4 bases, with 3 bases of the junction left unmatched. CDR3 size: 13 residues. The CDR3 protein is CSVEVGGRETQYF. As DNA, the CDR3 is TGCAGCGTTGAAGTCGGGGGGAGAGAGACCCAGTACTTC.

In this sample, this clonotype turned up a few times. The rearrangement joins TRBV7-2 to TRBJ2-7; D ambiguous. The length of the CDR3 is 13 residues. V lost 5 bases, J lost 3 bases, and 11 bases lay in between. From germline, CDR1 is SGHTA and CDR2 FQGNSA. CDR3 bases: TGTGCCAGCAGCCTACAGACCATCTACGAGCAGTACTTC. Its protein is CASSLQTIYEQYF.

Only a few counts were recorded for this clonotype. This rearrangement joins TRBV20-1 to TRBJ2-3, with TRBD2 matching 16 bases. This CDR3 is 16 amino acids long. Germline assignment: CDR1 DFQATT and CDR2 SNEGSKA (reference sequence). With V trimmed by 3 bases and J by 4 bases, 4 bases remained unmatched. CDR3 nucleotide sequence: TGCAGTGCTAGGGGACTAGCGGGAGGGCCCGCAGATACGCAGTATTTT. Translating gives CSARGLAGGPADTQYF.

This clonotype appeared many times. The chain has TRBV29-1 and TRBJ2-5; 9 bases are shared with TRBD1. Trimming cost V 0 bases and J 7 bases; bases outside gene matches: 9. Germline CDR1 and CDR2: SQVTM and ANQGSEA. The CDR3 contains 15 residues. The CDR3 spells CSVEDDLTGGGTQYF. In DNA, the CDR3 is TGCAGCGTTGAAGATGACTTGACAGGGGGAGGGACCCAGTACTTC. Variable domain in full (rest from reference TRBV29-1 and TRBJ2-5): SAVISQKPSRDICQRGTSLTIQCQVDSQVTMMFWYRQQPGQSLTLIATANQGSEATYESGFVIDKFPISRPNLTFSTLTVSNMSPEDSSIYLCSVEDDLTGGGTQYFGPGTRLLVL.

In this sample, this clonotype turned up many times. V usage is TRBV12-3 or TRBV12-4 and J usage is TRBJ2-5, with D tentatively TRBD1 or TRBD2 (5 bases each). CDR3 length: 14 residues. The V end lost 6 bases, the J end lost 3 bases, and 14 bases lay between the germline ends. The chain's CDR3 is CASSPGRQKETQYF. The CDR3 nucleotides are TGTGCCAGCAGCCCGGGACGACAAAAAGAGACCCAGTACTTC.

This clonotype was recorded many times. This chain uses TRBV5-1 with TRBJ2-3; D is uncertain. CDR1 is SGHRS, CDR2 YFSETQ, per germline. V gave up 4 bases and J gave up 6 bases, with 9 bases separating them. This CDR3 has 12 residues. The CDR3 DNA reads TGCGCCAGCAGCCCCTTTCAGGATACGCAGTATTTT. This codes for CASSPFQDTQYF.

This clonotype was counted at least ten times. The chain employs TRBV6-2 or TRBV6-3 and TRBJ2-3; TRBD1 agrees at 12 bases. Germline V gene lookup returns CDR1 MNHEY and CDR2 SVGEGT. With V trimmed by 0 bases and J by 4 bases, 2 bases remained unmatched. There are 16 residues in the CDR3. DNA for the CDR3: TGTGCCAGCAGTTACTCGGGACAGGGGGCGTCAGATACGCAGTATTTT. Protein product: CASSYSGQGASDTQYF.

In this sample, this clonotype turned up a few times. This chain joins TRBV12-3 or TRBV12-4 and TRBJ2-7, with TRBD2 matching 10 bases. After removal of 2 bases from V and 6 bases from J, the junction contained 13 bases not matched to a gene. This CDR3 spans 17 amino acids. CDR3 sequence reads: CASSLSGGADWRFEQYF. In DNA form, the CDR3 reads TGTGCCAGCAGTTTAAGCGGGGGGGCAGATTGGAGGTTCGAGCAGTACTTC.

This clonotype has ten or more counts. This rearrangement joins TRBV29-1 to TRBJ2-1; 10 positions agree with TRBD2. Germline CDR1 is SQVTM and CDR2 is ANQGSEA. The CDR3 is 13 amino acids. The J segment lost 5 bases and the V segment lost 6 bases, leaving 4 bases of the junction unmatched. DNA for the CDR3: TGCAGCGTAGGACTAGCGGATAACAATGAGCAGTTCTTC. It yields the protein CSVGLADNNEQFF.

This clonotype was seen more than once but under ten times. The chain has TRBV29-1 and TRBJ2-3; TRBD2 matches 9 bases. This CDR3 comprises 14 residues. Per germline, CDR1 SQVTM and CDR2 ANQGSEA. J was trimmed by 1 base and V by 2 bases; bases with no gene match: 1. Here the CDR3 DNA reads TGCAGCGTTGAAAGGACTAGCGGCACAGATACGCAGTATTTT. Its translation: CSVERTSGTDTQYF.

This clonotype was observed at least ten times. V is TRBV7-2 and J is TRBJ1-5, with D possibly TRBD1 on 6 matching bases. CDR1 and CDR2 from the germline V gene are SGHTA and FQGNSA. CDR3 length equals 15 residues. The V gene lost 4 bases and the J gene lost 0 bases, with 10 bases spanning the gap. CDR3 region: CASSSTGYSNQPQHF. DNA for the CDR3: TGTGCCAGCAGCTCTACAGGGTATAGCAATCAGCCCCAGCATTTT. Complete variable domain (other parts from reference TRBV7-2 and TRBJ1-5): GAGVSQSPSNKVTEKGKDVELRCDPISGHTALYWYRQSLGQGLEFLIYFQGNSAPDKSGLPSDRFSAERTGGSVSTLTIQRTQQEDSAVYLCASSSTGYSNQPQHFGDGTRLSIL.

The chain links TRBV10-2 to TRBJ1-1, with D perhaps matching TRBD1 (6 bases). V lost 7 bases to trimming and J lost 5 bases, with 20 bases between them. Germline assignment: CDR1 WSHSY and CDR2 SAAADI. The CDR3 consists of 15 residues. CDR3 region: CASKDRQEGRTEAFF. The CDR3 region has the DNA TGCGCCAGCAAGGACAGACAGGAGGGGAGAACTGAAGCTTTCTTT.

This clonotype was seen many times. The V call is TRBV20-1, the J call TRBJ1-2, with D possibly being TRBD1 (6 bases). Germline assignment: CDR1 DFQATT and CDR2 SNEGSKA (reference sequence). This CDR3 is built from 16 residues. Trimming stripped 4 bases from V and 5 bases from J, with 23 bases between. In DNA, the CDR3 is TGCAGTGCTAAGAGGGATCTGGGGGGCTGGAAGTATGGCTACACCTTC. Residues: CSAKRDLGGWKYGYTF.

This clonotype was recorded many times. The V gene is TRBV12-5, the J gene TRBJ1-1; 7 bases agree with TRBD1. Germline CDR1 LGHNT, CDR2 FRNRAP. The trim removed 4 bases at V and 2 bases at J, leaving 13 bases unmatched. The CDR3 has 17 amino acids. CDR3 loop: CASGSPRGDRQNTEAFF. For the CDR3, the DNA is TGTGCTAGTGGTTCTCCCCGGGGGGACAGACAAAACACTGAAGCTTTCTTT.

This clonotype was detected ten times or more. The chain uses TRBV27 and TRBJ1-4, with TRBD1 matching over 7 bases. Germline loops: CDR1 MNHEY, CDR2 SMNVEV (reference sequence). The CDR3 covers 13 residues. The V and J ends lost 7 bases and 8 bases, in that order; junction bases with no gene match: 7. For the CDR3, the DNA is TGTGCCAGCAAGCGCAGGGGGATCGAAAAACTGTTTTTT. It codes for CASKRRGIEKLFF.

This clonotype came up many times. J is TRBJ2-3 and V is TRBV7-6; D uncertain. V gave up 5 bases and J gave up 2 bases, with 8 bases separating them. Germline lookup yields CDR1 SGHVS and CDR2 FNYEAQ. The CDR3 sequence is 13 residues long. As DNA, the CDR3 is TGTGCCAGCAGCCCGCCCGTCACAGATACGCAGTATTTT. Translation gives CASSPPVTDTQYF.

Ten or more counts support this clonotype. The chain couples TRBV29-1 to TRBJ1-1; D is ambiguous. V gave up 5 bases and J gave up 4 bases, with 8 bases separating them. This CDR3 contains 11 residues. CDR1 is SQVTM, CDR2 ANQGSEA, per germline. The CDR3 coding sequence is TGCAGCGTTCAGTTTGGCACTGAAGCTTTCTTT. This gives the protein CSVQFGTEAFF.